These T cell receptor beta chains were read from a single sample in a study of cytomegalovirus exposure and HLA in healthy donors. Profiling relied on immunoSEQ multiplex PCR, and the TCRdb table lists in-frame clones only, not all of them. The repertoire holds 250,000 to 350,000 clones, with around 66% as singletons. The sequencing sample was made of PBMCs. The receptors derive from a female donor in good health and CMV-seronegative. Each CDR3 is given with its conserved first and last residue. Each record gives: clone size, J gene, V gene, D gene, CDR3 protein, CDR3 DNA. A D gene is named only where the DNA matches it firmly. Expanded clones are given a class, and other clones once, few, many or no size at all.

NA,TRBJ2-3,TRBV30,TRBD1,CAWSVHRGNTDTQYF,TGTGCCTGGAGTGTTCACAGGGGAAACACAGATACGCAGTATTTT
NA,TRBJ2-1,TRBV15,TRBD2,CATSRGLAGGYEQFF,TGTGCCACCAGCAGGGGACTAGCGGGAGGTTATGAGCAGTTCTTC
NA,TRBJ2-7,TRBV11-3,TRBD1,CASSRDREGAQYF,TGTGCCAGCAGCCGGGACAGGGAAGGCGCGCAGTACTTC
NA,TRBJ1-4,TRBV6-6,NA,CASSPLGQSEKLFF,TGTGCCAGCAGTCCCCTCGGACAATCCGAAAAACTGTTTTTT
NA,TRBJ2-7,TRBV7-9,TRBD1,CASSPTGGSIHEQYF,TGTGCCAGCAGCCCGACAGGGGGTAGCATCCACGAGCAGTACTTC
NA,TRBJ2-7,TRBV6-1,TRBD1,CASSEGDRGWEQYF,TGTGCCAGCAGTGAAGGGGACAGGGGCTGGGAGCAGTACTTC
NA,TRBJ2-1,TRBV5-1,NA,CASSLGTRTNNEQFF,TGCGCCAGCAGCTTGGGGACTCGTACCAACAATGAGCAGTTCTTC
NA,TRBJ2-7,TRBV6-1,NA,CASNVGTGADEQYF,TGTGCCAGCAATGTGGGCACGGGAGCCGACGAGCAGTACTTC
few,TRBJ2-3,TRBV29-1,TRBD2,CSVGGIWGGSDTQYF,TGCAGCGTTGGTGGGATATGGGGGGGGTCAGATACGCAGTATTTT
NA,TRBJ2-2,TRBV6-5,NA,CASSYRYDRPLRELFF,TGTGCCAGCAGTTACCGGTATGACAGGCCGCTTCGGGAGCTGTTTTTT
NA,TRBJ1-1,TRBV6-5,NA,CASTKNTEAFF,TGTGCCAGCACCAAGAACACTGAAGCTTTCTTT
NA,TRBJ2-7,TRBV28,TRBD1,CASRQDRGEQYF,TGTGCCAGCAGACAAGACAGGGGCGAGCAGTACTTC
NA,TRBJ2-7,TRBV6-1,NA,CASSVEEVGEQYF,TGTGCCAGCAGTGTCGAGGAGGTGGGCGAGCAGTACTTC
NA,TRBJ1-1,TRBV18,TRBD1,CASSPILGGQGTEAFF,TGTGCCAGCTCACCAATACTTGGGGGACAGGGGACTGAAGCTTTCTTT
NA,TRBJ2-1,TRBV5-1,TRBD2,CASSLDPGLAGVNEQFF,TGCGCCAGCAGCTTGGACCCTGGACTAGCGGGAGTCAATGAGCAGTTCTTC
NA,TRBJ2-2,TRBV5-4,NA,CASANLEWGIDTGELFF,TGTGCCAGCGCCAACCTTGAGTGGGGCATAGACACCGGGGAGCTGTTTTTT
NA,TRBJ2-7,TRBV9,NA,CASSGSGTYEQYF,TGTGCCAGCAGCGGCTCCGGGACCTACGAGCAGTACTTC
NA,TRBJ1-5,TRBV6-1,TRBD1,CASRGTGVYNQPQHF,TGTGCCAGCAGGGGGACAGGGGTGTACAATCAGCCCCAGCATTTT
NA,TRBJ1-1,TRBV5-6,NA,CASTLPRGASGAEAFF,TGTGCCAGCACCTTACCCCGGGGGGCGAGTGGCGCTGAAGCTTTCTTT
NA,TRBJ2-1,TRBV5-5,TRBD2,CASSLDTGLAGLSYNEQFF,TGTGCCAGCAGCTTGGACACGGGACTAGCGGGCCTCTCCTACAATGAGCAGTTCTTC
NA,TRBJ2-1,TRBV6-5,TRBD2,CASSTGTSGEQFF,TGTGCCAGCAGCACCGGGACTAGCGGTGAGCAGTTCTTC
NA,TRBJ2-7,TRBV7-2,TRBD1,CASSLAATGGFHEQYF,TGTGCCAGCAGCTTAGCGGCGACAGGGGGCTTCCACGAGCAGTACTTC
few,TRBJ2-1,TRBV5-4,TRBD2,CASSAPGTIGNEQFF,TGTGCCAGCAGCGCCCCCGGGACTATTGGAAATGAGCAGTTCTTC
NA,TRBJ2-5,TRBV30,NA,CAWSVRRVLGREETQYF,TGTGCCTGGAGTGTACGGCGGGTATTAGGACGGGAAGAGACCCAGTACTTC
few,TRBJ1-5,TRBV6-1,NA,CASSDWQGQPQHF,TGTGCCAGCAGTGACTGGCAGGGTCAGCCCCAGCATTTT
NA,TRBJ2-1,TRBV5-1,NA,CASSLFQQVGNEQFF,TGCGCCAGCAGCTTGTTTCAACAGGTTGGCAATGAGCAGTTCTTC
NA,TRBJ2-1,TRBV19,NA,CASSIDFGQWQFF,TGTGCCAGTAGTATAGATTTTGGGCAGTGGCAGTTCTTC
NA,TRBJ2-2,TRBV9,TRBD2,CASSVAILAGVIGNTGELFF,TGTGCCAGCAGCGTAGCGATCCTAGCGGGAGTTATCGGGAACACCGGGGAGCTGTTTTTT
NA,TRBJ1-2,TRBV6-1,NA,CASREVRSMDYGYTF,TGTGCCAGCAGAGAGGTGAGGTCTATGGACTATGGCTACACCTTC
NA,TRBJ2-1,TRBV27,TRBD2,CASSGTSGYNEQFF,TGTGCCAGCAGCGGGACTAGCGGTTACAATGAGCAGTTCTTC
NA,TRBJ2-7,TRBV7-9,NA,CASSPPTYYEQYF,TGTGCCAGCAGCCCCCCGACTTACTACGAGCAGTACTTC
NA,TRBJ2-7,TRBV6-5,TRBD1,CASREQGQGIYEQYF,TGTGCCAGCAGGGAGCAGGGACAGGGGATTTACGAGCAGTACTTC
NA,TRBJ2-4,TRBV7-2,TRBD1,CASSLVGQGIAKNIQYF,TGTGCCAGCAGCTTAGTTGGACAGGGAATTGCCAAAAACATTCAGTACTTC
NA,TRBJ2-7,TRBV2,TRBD1,CASSEEGTGGTEQYF,TGTGCCAGCAGTGAAGAGGGGACAGGGGGAACCGAGCAGTACTTC
NA,TRBJ1-2,TRBV28,TRBD1,CASRAGTASSYGYTF,TGTGCCAGCAGAGCCGGGACAGCCTCGTCGTATGGCTACACCTTC
NA,TRBJ1-2,TRBV30,NA,CAHAVIDYTF,TGTGCGCACGCGGTCATAGACTACACCTTC
few,TRBJ2-1,TRBV5-1,NA,CASSLIANYLSYNEQFF,TGCGCCAGCAGCTTGATCGCCAACTACCTTTCCTACAATGAGCAGTTCTTC
NA,TRBJ1-3,TRBV29-1,NA,CSVVTGFGNTIYF,TGCAGCGTCGTAACAGGGTTTGGAAACACCATATATTTT
once,TRBJ2-7,TRBV7-8,TRBD1,CASSPGQTTWYEQYF,TGTGCCAGCAGCCCGGGACAGACCACTTGGTACGAGCAGTACTTC
NA,TRBJ2-7,TRBV14,NA,CASSLGRGYEQYF,TGTGCCAGCAGTCTGGGGCGGGGCTACGAGCAGTACTTC
few,TRBJ2-7,TRBV28,NA,CATWTGGRGYEQYF,TGTGCCACCTGGACGGGGGGAAGGGGGTACGAGCAGTACTTC
few,TRBJ2-1,TRBV4-1,NA,CASSLWQGDEQFF,TGCGCCAGCAGCCTATGGCAGGGCGATGAGCAGTTCTTC
NA,TRBJ1-1,TRBV28,NA,CASRGGGVNTEAFF,TGTGCCAGCAGAGGCGGTGGAGTGAACACTGAAGCTTTCTTT
NA,TRBJ2-3,TRBV2,TRBD2,CASLTSGSTDTQYF,TGTGCCAGCTTGACTAGCGGCTCCACAGATACGCAGTATTTT
NA,TRBJ1-2,TRBV27,TRBD1,CASSPEGAYGYTF,TGTGCCAGCAGCCCCGAGGGGGCTTATGGCTACACCTTC
NA,TRBJ2-1,TRBV7-9,TRBD2,CASSLSSGRSYNEQFF,TGTGCCAGCAGCTTATCCAGCGGGAGGTCCTACAATGAGCAGTTCTTC
few,TRBJ2-7,TRBV11-1,TRBD2,CASSLLAGVYEQYF,TGTGCCAGCAGCTTACTAGCGGGGGTCTACGAGCAGTACTTC
once,TRBJ2-7,TRBV6-5,TRBD2,CASSAGLGPEQYF,TGTGCCAGCAGCGCGGGACTAGGACCCGAGCAGTACTTC
few,TRBJ2-7,TRBV19,TRBD1,CASSPTGVRLYEQYF,TGTGCCAGTAGTCCGACAGGGGTAAGGCTCTACGAGCAGTACTTC
NA,TRBJ2-5,TRBV5-1,NA,CASSSKQGAIQETQYF,TGCGCCAGCAGCTCCAAACAAGGGGCCATACAAGAGACCCAGTACTTC
NA,TRBJ1-1,TRBV29-1,TRBD1,CSAKGQGNTEAFF,TGCAGCGCCAAGGGACAGGGGAACACTGAAGCTTTCTTT
NA,TRBJ2-3,TRBV11-3,NA,CASSLRGSTQYF,TGTGCCAGCAGCTTACGAGGGTCCACGCAGTATTTT
NA,TRBJ2-5,TRBV4-1,NA,CASSHPAVQEAQYF,TGCGCCAGCAGCCACCCAGCGGTGCAAGAGGCCCAGTACTTC
few,TRBJ2-7,TRBV13,TRBD1,CASSFRQGANEQYF,TGTGCCAGCAGCTTTAGACAGGGGGCGAACGAGCAGTACTTC
NA,TRBJ2-1,TRBV7-9,TRBD2,CASSGGGTVQFF,TGTGCCAGCAGCGGGGGGGGTACAGTTCAGTTCTTC
NA,TRBJ2-7,TRBV7-6,TRBD1,CASSRRTGGIYEQYF,TGTGCCAGCAGCCGACGGACAGGGGGCATCTACGAGCAGTACTTC
NA,TRBJ2-3,TRBV30,NA,CAWSPYSKPGTDTQYF,TGTGCCTGGAGCCCCTATTCGAAGCCCGGCACAGATACGCAGTATTTT